One sample yielded the 21 T cell receptor beta chains listed below, sequenced in a study of post-analysis software for immune sequencing data. Built from TCR beta cDNA, the libraries had unique molecular identifiers in them. TCRdb called the PCR reads again in MiXCR, with one record for every CDR3 protein. Here the sample spans about 200,000 distinct CDR3 sequences, roughly 30% being singletons. Their cognate antigens are unknown. General observations from the study: The five TRBV segments detected at higher frequency in patients than in controls included TRBV5-6, TRBV5-1 and TRBV20-1.

Source material: blood. These receptors were collected from a girl aged 2-17 years with multiple sclerosis.

This clonotype was counted a few times. The chain recombines TRBV4-2 with TRBJ1-2; 9 nucleotides line up with TRBD1. Per germline, CDR1 LGHNA and CDR2 YNFKEQ. The V and J ends lost 0 bases and 8 bases, in that order; junction bases with no gene match: 7. The CDR3 loop spans 15 amino acids. CDR3 residues: CASSQDPGTGNGYTF. The DNA for the CDR3 is TGTGCCAGCAGCCAAGACCCCGGGACAGGGAACGGCTACACCTTC.

The table lists this clonotype with many counts. The rearrangement uses TRBV6-5 and TRBJ1-2; possible D gene TRBD1, 5 bases. The CDR3 is made up of 13 amino acids. Deletions cut 7 bases from V and 5 bases from J, with 14 bases between. From germline, CDR1 is MNHEY and CDR2 SVGAGI. The CDR3 region has the DNA TGTGCCAGCATCAATAGGGACGGTTATGGCTACACCTTC. It encodes CASINRDGYGYTF.

This rearrangement joins TRBV12-3 or TRBV12-4 to TRBJ1-1, with a tentative D call TRBD1 (5 bases). V lost 7 bases to trimming and J lost 1 base, with 16 bases between them. This CDR3 region has 15 residues. CDR3 loop: CASTPGGNKNTEAFF. CDR3 coding DNA: TGTGCCAGCACCCCTGGGGGAAATAAGAACACTGAAGCTTTCTTT.

This clonotype was recorded a few times. The chain joins TRBV5-1 to TRBJ2-5, with 10 bases aligning to TRBD1. The CDR3 is 15 amino acids. CDR1 and CDR2 from the germline V gene are SGHRS and YFSETQ. With V trimmed by 1 base and J by 2 bases, 2 bases remained unmatched. CDR3 in amino acids: CASSLRTGGQETQYF. The CDR3 coding sequence is TGCGCCAGCAGCTTGCGGACAGGGGGGCAAGAGACCCAGTACTTC.

As regards this clonotype: At one end the junction does not follow the germline gene, possibly because of a read error. This chain's CDR3 is CTSSSDGDNSPLHF. The CDR3 DNA is TGTACCAGCAGCTCGGACGGAGATAATTCACCCCTCCACTTT. The rearrangement uses TRBV28 and TRBJ1-6, with D unclear. CDR3 size: 14 residues. Germline loops: CDR1 MDHEN, CDR2 SYDVKM.

J is TRBJ2-7 and V is TRBV29-1; TRBD2 might be the D (7 bases). V dropped 6 bases and J dropped 4 bases, with 16 bases sitting between them. CDR1 is SQVTM and CDR2 is ANQGSEA in the germline V gene. This CDR3 is built from 13 residues. CDR3 in amino acids: CSVGERGGYEQYF. In DNA, the CDR3 is TGCAGCGTGGGGGAGAGGGGGGGTTACGAGCAGTACTTC.

The V and J genes are TRBV12-3 or TRBV12-4 and TRBJ2-1; TRBD1 might be the D (7 bases). V lost 5 bases and J lost 12, with 20 bases in between. CDR3 size: 14 residues. In DNA form, the CDR3 reads TGTGCCAGCAGTCCCAGGGCAGGGGGGCCTTGGCAGTTCTTC. Its protein product is CASSPRAGGPWQFF.

CDR3 sequence reads: CASSLVGQNYEQYF. As DNA, the CDR3 is TGCGCCAGCAGCTTGGTGGGACAGAACTACGAGCAGTACTTC. The genes are TRBV5-1 and TRBJ2-7, with 7 nucleotides matching TRBD1. Germline loops: CDR1 SGHRS, CDR2 YFSETQ. The J segment lost 3 bases and the V segment lost 0 bases, leaving 3 bases of the junction unmatched. This CDR3 contains 14 residues. The full variable domain, in which reference TRBV5-1 and TRBJ2-7 provide the parts outside the CDR3, is KAGVTQTPRYLIKTRGQQVTLSCSPISGHRSVSWYQQTPGQGLQFLFEYFSETQRNKGNFPGRFSGRQFSNSRSEMNVSTLELGDSALYLCASSLVGQNYEQYFGPGTRLTVT.

This clonotype was seen ten or more times. V gene TRBV29-1 combines with J gene TRBJ2-5; tentative D call: TRBD1 (7 bases). Gene TRBJ2-7 matches the end of the DNA better, so the J call may be wrong. The CDR3 runs to 14 residues. Germline CDR1 reads SQVTM; CDR2 reads ANQGSEA. The CDR3 DNA is TGCAGCGTTGCGGCCCACCAGGGGGGCCACGAGCAGTACTTC. Its translation is CSVAAHQGGHEQYF.

This clonotype came up once. The chain links TRBV11-2 to TRBJ2-3, with TRBD2 as a possible D gene (6 bases). V dropped 6 bases and J dropped 2 bases, with 9 bases sitting between them. The CDR3 consists of 13 residues. Germline V gives CDR1 SGHAT, CDR2 FQNNGV. The CDR3 sequence is CASSAGFTDTQYF. In DNA, the CDR3 is TGTGCCAGCAGTGCGGGATTCACAGATACGCAGTATTTT.

Of note for this clonotype: This may come from a read error, since a much larger clone is one base off. The chain couples TRBV4-1 to TRBJ2-1, with 7 bases lining up with TRBD1. CDR3 size: 15 residues. Germline V gene data show CDR1 as MGHRA and CDR2 as YSYEKL. The CDR3 sequence is CASGFGQVSCNEQFF. CDR3 coding DNA: TGCGCCAGCGGATTCGGACAGGTCTCCTGCAATGAGCAGTTCTTC.

This clonotype occurred once. The conserved phenylalanine or tryptophan is not found at the CDR3 terminus, so this likely reflects a read error. The chain recombines TRBV6-5 with TRBJ1-2, with a possible D match to TRBD1 (5 bases). Germline CDR1 reads MNHEY; CDR2 reads SVGAGI. Trimming took 1 base from V and 3 from J, leaving 21 bases between them. This CDR3 spans 18 amino acids. The CDR3 here is CASSYLGGKGTNDYGYTY. CDR3 coding DNA: TGTGCCAGCAGTTACTTGGGGGGGAAGGGGACGAATGACTATGGCTACACCTAC.

This clonotype was counted many times. The rearrangement uses TRBV20-1 and TRBJ2-5; D possibly corresponds to TRBD1 (6 bases). Deletions cut 5 bases from V and 1 base from J, with 11 bases between. The CDR3 covers 13 residues. The germline V gene has CDR1 DFQATT and CDR2 SNEGSKA (reference sequence). CDR3 coding DNA: TGCAGTGCTCCAGGGGCGGTCCAAGAGACCCAGTACTTC. It codes for CSAPGAVQETQYF.

This clonotype was seen at least ten times. The chain links TRBV7-2 to TRBJ2-1, with D possibly TRBD2 on 5 matching bases. V gave up 1 base and J gave up 6 bases, with 10 bases separating them. The CDR3 contains 14 residues. CDR1 is SGHTA, CDR2 FQGNSA, per germline. The CDR3 sequence is CASSLVERSNEQFF. DNA of the CDR3: TGTGCCAGCAGCTTAGTGGAGCGGTCCAATGAGCAGTTCTTC.

This clonotype was detected ten times or more. V gene TRBV12-3 or TRBV12-4 combines with J gene TRBJ2-3; D assignment may be TRBD1 or TRBD2 (5 bases each). V shed 5 bases and J shed 3 bases, with 9 bases lying between them. The CDR3 consists of 13 residues. The CDR3 loop is CASSVGETDTQYF. The CDR3 coding sequence is TGTGCCAGCAGTGTGGGGGAGACAGATACGCAGTATTTT.

This sequence joins TRBV4-2 and TRBJ2-5; D is perhaps TRBD2 (5 bases). Between the trimmed V and J ends, which lost 0 bases and 5 bases, there was a span of 13 bases. CDR3 length equals 15 residues. The germline CDR1 and CDR2 sequences are LGHNA and YNFKEQ. This CDR3 is CASSQDGIRVETQYF. As DNA, the CDR3 is TGTGCCAGCAGCCAAGACGGGATAAGGGTGGAGACCCAGTACTTC.

This clonotype was counted many times. The chain is built from TRBV5-1 and TRBJ2-5, with a weak D call TRBD1 (5 bases). The V gene lost 0 bases and the J gene lost 1 base, with 10 bases spanning the gap. The CDR3 runs to 15 residues. Germline-derived CDR1 and CDR2 are SGHRS and YFSETQ. In DNA, the CDR3 is TGCGCCAGCAGCTTGGTAAGGGGCCTCCAAGAGACCCAGTACTTC. It is translated as CASSLVRGLQETQYF.

The chain uses TRBV6-6 and TRBJ2-3; D remains unclear. This CDR3 contains 11 residues. Trimming removed 6 bases from V and 6 bases from J, with 7 bases in between. CDR1 MNHNY and CDR2 SVGAGI come from the germline V gene (reference sequence). Here the CDR3 reads CASSRVDTQYF. In DNA, the CDR3 is TGTGCCAGCAGCCGGGTGGATACGCAGTATTTT.

This clonotype appeared a few times. The rearrangement links TRBV29-1 to TRBJ2-2; D gene ambiguous. CDR1 is SQVTM and CDR2 is ANQGSEA in the germline V gene. The CDR3 has 11 residues. Trimming cost V 5 bases and J 8 bases, with 9 bases left between them. The CDR3 DNA reads TGCAGCGTTTCCGACGTTGGGGAGCTGTTTTTT. Amino acid sequence: CSVSDVGELFF.

The table lists this clonotype with many counts. The chain couples TRBV5-5 to TRBJ2-1, with D tentatively TRBD1 (6 bases). Germline loops: CDR1 SGHKS, CDR2 YYEKEE (reference sequence). Trimming left V 5 bases short and J 1 base short, with 16 bases between. The length of the CDR3 is 16 residues. CDR3 amino acids: CASSSTGIGSYNEQFF. The CDR3, as DNA: TGTGCCAGCAGTTCCACAGGGATAGGATCCTACAATGAGCAGTTCTTC.

As for this clonotype: A read error may be the cause here, since a much bigger clone is one base away. The genes are TRBV20-1 and TRBJ2-1, with 8 bases lining up with TRBD2. The CDR3 has 16 amino acids. V was pared by 2 bases and J by 7 bases, with 13 bases of the junction left unmatched. The germline CDR1 and CDR2 sequences are DFQATT and SNEGSKA (reference sequence). CDR3 loop: CSARPTGGPARNEQFF. For the CDR3, the DNA is TGCAGTGCTAGACCAACGGGAGGGCCTGCGCGGAATGAGCAGTTCTTC.